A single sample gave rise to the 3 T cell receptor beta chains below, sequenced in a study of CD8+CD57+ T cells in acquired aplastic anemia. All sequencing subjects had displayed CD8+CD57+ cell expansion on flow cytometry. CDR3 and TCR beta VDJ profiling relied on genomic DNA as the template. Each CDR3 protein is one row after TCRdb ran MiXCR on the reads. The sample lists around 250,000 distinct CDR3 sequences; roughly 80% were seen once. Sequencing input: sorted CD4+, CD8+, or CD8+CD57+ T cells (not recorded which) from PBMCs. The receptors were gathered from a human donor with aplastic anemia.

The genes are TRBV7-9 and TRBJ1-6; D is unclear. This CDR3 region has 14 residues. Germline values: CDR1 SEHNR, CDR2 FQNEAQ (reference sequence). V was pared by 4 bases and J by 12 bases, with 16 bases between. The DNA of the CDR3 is TGTGCCAGCAGCTCGCAAAGGAGGCGGGGACCCCTCCACTTT. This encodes CASSSQRRRGPLHF. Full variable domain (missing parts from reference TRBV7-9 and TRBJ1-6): DTGVSQNPRHKITKRGQNVTFRCDPISEHNRLYWYRQTLGQGPEFLTYFQNEAQLEKSRLLSDRFSAERPKGSFSTLEIQRTEQGDSAMYLCASSSQRRRGPLHFGNGTRLTVT.

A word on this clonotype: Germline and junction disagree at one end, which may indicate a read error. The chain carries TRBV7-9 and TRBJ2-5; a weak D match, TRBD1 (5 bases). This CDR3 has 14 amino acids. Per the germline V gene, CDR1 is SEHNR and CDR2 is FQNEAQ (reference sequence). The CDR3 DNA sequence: TGTGCCAGCAGCAGGGGCTCCAGTCAAGAGACCAAGTACTTC. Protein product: CASSRGSSQETKYF.

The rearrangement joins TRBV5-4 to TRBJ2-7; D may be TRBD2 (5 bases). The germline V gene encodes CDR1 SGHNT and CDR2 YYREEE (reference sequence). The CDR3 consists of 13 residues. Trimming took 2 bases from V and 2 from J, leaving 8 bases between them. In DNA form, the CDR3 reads TGTGCCAGCAGCTTCGAGAGGGCCTACGAGCAGTACTTC. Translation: CASSFERAYEQYF.